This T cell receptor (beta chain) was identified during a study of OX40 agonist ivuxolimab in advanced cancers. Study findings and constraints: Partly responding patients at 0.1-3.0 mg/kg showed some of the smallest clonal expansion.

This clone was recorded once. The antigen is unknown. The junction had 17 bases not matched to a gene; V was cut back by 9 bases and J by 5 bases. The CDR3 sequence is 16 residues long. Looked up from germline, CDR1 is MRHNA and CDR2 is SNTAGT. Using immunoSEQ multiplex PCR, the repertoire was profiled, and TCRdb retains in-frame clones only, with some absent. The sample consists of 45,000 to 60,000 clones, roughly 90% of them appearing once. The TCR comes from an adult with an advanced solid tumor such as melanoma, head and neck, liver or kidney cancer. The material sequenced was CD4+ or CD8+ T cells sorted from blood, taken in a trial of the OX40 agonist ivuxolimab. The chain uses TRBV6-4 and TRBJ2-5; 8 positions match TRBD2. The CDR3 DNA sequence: TGTGCCAGTACATGGACGCAGCGGGAGATGGCGGAGACCCAGTACTTC. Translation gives CASTWTQREMAETQYF.